This record concerns one TCR beta chain sequence. Germline CDR1 is SGHTS and CDR2 is YDEGEE. CDR3 length equals 15 residues. Trimming stripped 0 bases from V and 4 bases from J, with 10 bases between. This entry belongs to a study of control samples from healthy donors and cancer patients. Some clones are missing from TCRdb's copy, which holds only in-frame ones; the method was immunoSEQ multiplex PCR. There are about 160,000 clones in the sample; approximately 92% occur only once, and approximately 4% lies in the top ten. The source of this sequence is a woman aged 55-69 years in good health. The chain has TRBV5-8 and TRBJ1-4; D is ambiguous. Material: blood. DNA of the CDR3: TGTGCCAGCAGCTTGGCAGCCCTCCTTAATGAAAAACTGTTTTTT. Its protein is CASSLAALLNEKLFF.